This T cell receptor beta chain emerged from a study of shared clonotypes between healthy human individuals. Germline values: CDR1 MNHEY, CDR2 SVGAGI. The CDR3 covers 14 residues. V lost 6 bases and J lost 5; bases outside the gene matches: 5. Running of the assay took place at deep level. Produced via immunoSEQ multiplex PCR; TCRdb's table is partial and in-frame only. The sample holds roughly 2 million clones, 85% to 95% seen once. The chain uses TRBV6-5 and TRBJ1-5; 9 nucleotides match TRBD1. The sequenced sample consisted of naive CD4+ T cells sorted from blood. Subset described: CD45RA+ positively selected. The TCR comes from a young man in good health. This CDR3 reads CASSRDREHQPQHF. The CDR3 DNA reads TGTGCCAGCAGCCGGGACAGGGAACATCAGCCCCAGCATTTT.